Listed here are 5 T cell receptor beta chains from one sample, sequenced in a study of memory CD4+ T cells and cytomegalovirus serostatus. Single viable CD3+CD4+CD8-CD45RO+ cells were sorted as the memory CD4+ T cells. Profiling relied on immunoSEQ multiplex PCR, and the TCRdb table lists in-frame clones only, not all of them. The sample holds fewer than 50,000 clones, 75% to 85% seen once. The sequencing input was memory CD4+ T cells from blood. All receptors derive from an adult in good health and CMV-seronegative.

The chain uses TRBV6-6 and TRBJ2-7, with a weak D call TRBD1 (5 bases). The CDR3 covers 14 residues. Germline V lookup: CDR1 MNHNY, CDR2 SVGAGI (reference sequence). V lost 0 bases to trimming and J lost 5 bases, with 11 bases between them. The CDR3 DNA reads TGTGCCAGCAGTTACTCGCTGGGGCTAGACGAGCAGTACTTC. Its translation is CASSYSLGLDEQYF.

The CDR3: CASSQGLAGENLGEQFF. In DNA form, the CDR3 reads TGTGCCAGCAGTCAGGGACTAGCGGGAGAAAATCTAGGTGAGCAGTTCTTC. V and J are TRBV7-2 and TRBJ2-1, with 14 bases matching TRBD2. V shed 6 bases and J 9 bases; nucleotides not matched to a gene: 13. CDR1 and CDR2 (germline): SGHTA, FQGNSA. The CDR3 is 17 residues long.

The V and J genes are TRBV7-6 and TRBJ2-5; TRBD2 matches at 9 bases. Trimming at V came to 6 bases and at J to 2 bases, leaving 10 bases not matched to a gene. The CDR3 is made up of 16 amino acids. Germline values: CDR1 SGHVS, CDR2 FNYEAQ. CDR3 amino acids: CASRRRLAGAQETQYF. In nucleotides, the CDR3 is TGTGCCAGCAGACGGAGGTTAGCGGGAGCACAAGAGACCCAGTACTTC.

The V gene is TRBV6-1, the J gene TRBJ2-5; no clear D gene. CDR1 and CDR2 (germline): MNHNS, SASEGT. The CDR3 is 15 residues long. Trimming shortened V by 6 bases and J by 5 bases, and 19 bases separated the two germline ends. CDR3 nucleotide sequence: TGTGCCAGCAGACGAGAGTTGGGGATTGGGGAGACCCAGTACTTC. It codes for CASRRELGIGETQYF.

The chain combines TRBV11-3 with TRBJ2-3; 12 nucleotides agree with TRBD2. The CDR3 spans 17 residues. The V segment lost 5 bases and the J segment 1 base; nucleotides outside the gene matches: 7. CDR1 is SGHNT, CDR2 YENEEA, per germline. The CDR3 nucleotides are TGTGCCAGCAGCGGGCGGACTAGCGGGATCCGCACAGATACGCAGTATTTT. Protein product: CASSGRTSGIRTDTQYF.